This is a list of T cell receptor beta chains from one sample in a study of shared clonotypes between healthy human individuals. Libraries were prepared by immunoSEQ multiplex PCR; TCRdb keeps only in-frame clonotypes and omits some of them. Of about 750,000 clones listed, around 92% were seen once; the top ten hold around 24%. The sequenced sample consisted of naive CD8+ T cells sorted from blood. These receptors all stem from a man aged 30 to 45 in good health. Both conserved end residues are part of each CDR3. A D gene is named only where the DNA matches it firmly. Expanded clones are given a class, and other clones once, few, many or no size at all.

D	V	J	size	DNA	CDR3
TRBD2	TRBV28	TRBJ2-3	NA	TGTGCCAGCAGTTTAGCGGGAGCAGCAGATACGCAGTATTTT	CASSLAGAADTQYF
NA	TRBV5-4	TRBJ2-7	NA	TGTGCCAGCAACTTTTGGGGGAGACCCGCCTACGAGCAGTACTTC	CASNFWGRPAYEQYF
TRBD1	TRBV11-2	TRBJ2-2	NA	TGTGCCAGCAGCCCGGGTGGGTGGACAGGGCAGAACACCGGGGAGCTGTTTTTT	CASSPGGWTGQNTGELFF
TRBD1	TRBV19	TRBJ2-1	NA	TGTGCCAGTAGTTCAACAGGGGGCTCCTACAATGAGCAGTTCTTC	CASSSTGGSYNEQFF
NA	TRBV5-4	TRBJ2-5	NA	TGTGCCAGCAGCTTAACCCCGGGCAGCCAAGAGACCCAGTACTTC	CASSLTPGSQETQYF
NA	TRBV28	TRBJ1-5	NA	TGTGCCAGCAGCTCTCTACAACAGGGATATAGCAATCAGCCCCAGCATTTT	CASSSLQQGYSNQPQHF
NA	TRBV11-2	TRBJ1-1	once	TGTGCCAGCAGCCTTCCAAAATGGCAGGATGAGATGAACACTGAAGCTTTCTTT	CASSLPKWQDEMNTEAFF
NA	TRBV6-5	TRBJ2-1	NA	TGTGCCAGCAGTTATGGAGGGACGAATGAGCAGTTCTTC	CASSYGGTNEQFF
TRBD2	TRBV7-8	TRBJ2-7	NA	TGTGCCAGCAGCCGGGACCGGGACTACAGCTCCTACGAGCAGTACTTC	CASSRDRDYSSYEQYF
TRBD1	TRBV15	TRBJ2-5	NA	TGTGCCACCAGCAGCACACCCCACCAGACAGGGATCTGGGAGACCCAGTACTTC	CATSSTPHQTGIWETQYF
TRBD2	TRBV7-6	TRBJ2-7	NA	TGTGCCAGCAGCTTTATCGCGGGAGGCAGGGACGAGCAGTACTTC	CASSFIAGGRDEQYF
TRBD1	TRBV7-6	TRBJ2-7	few	TGTGCCAGCAGCCCCAGGACAGGGGAAAGTTGGGGCGAGCAGTACTTC	CASSPRTGESWGEQYF
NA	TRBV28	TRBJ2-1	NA	TGTGCCAGCAGTTGGAGACTCCCCCACGAGCAGTTCTTC	CASSWRLPHEQFF
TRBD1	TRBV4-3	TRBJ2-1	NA	TGCGCCAGCAGCCAAGATTGGGGACAGGGCCCCTACAATGAGCAGTTCTTC	CASSQDWGQGPYNEQFF
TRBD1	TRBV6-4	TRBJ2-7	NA	TGTGCCAGCAGTGATTGGACAGGGACCTTCGTTTTC	CASSDWTGTFVF